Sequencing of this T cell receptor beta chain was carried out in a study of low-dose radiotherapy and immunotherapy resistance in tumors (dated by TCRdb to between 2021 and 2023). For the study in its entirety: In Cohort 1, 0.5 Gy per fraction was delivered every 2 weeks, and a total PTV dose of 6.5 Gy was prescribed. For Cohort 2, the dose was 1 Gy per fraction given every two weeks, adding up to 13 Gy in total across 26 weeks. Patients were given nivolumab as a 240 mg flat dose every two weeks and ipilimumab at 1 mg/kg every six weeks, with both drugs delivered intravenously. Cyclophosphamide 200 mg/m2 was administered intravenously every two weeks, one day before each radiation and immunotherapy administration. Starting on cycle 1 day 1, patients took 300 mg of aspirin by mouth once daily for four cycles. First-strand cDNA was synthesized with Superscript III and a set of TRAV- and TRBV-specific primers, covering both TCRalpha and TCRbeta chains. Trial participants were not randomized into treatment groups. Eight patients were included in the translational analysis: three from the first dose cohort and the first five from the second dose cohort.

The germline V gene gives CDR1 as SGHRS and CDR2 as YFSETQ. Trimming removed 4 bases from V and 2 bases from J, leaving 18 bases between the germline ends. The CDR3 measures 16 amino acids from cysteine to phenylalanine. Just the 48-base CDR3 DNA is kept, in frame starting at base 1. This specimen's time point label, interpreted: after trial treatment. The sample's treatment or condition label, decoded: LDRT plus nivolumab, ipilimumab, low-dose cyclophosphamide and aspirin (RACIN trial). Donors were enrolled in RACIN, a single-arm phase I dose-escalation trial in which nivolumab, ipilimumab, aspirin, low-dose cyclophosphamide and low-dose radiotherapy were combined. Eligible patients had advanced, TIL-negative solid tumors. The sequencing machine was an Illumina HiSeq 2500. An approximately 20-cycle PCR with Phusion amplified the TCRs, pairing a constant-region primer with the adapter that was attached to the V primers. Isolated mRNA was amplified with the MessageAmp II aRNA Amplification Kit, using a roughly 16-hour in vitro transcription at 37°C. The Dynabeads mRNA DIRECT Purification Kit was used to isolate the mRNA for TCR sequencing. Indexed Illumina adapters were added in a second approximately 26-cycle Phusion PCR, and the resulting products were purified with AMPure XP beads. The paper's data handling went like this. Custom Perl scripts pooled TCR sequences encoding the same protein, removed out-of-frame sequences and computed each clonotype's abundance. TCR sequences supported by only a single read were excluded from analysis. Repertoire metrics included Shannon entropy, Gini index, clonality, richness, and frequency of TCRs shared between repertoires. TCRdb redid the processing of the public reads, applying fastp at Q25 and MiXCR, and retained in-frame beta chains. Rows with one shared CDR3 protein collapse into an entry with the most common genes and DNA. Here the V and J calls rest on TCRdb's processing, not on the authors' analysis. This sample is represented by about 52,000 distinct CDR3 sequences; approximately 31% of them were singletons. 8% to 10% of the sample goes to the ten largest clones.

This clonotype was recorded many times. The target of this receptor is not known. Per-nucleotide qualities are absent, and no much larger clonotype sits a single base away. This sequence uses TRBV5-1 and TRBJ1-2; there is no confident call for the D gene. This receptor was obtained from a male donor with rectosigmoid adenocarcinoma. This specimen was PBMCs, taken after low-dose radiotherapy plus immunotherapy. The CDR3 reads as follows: CASSAGLTRANYGYTF. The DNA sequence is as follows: TGCGCCAGCAGCGCCGGACTGACGAGAGCGAACTATGGCTACACCTTC.